Shown below are 9 T cell receptor beta chains from a single sample sequenced in a study of blood T cell repertoires in COVID-19. TCRdb's table, derived via immunoSEQ multiplex PCR, lists solely in-frame clones and lacks some. Of roughly 140,000 clones listed, approximately 87% are singletons. The specimen sequenced was PBMCs or T cells enriched from blood (not recorded which). The receptors come from a man between 60 and 70 years old who had recovered from COVID-19.

The chain employs TRBV6-5 and TRBJ2-3, with unresolved D. Germline V gene data show CDR1 as MNHEY and CDR2 as SVGAGI. The CDR3 runs 15 residues. With 2 bases removed from V and 0 bases from J, the gap between germline ends came to 9 bases. This CDR3 is CASSYLESSTDTQYF. The CDR3 coding sequence is TGTGCCAGCAGTTACCTAGAGAGCAGCACAGATACGCAGTATTTT.

The rearrangement links TRBV27 to TRBJ2-7, with 9 bases matching TRBD2. The V and J ends lost 6 bases and 12 bases, in that order; junction bases with no gene match: 15. Looked up from germline, CDR1 is MNHEY and CDR2 is SMNVEV (reference sequence). The CDR3 is 14 amino acids. CDR3 residues: CASRPSGVPTSGYF. CDR3 nucleotide sequence: TGTGCCAGCAGGCCTAGCGGGGTCCCTACGAGTGGGTACTTC.

V usage is TRBV6-5 and J usage is TRBJ2-1; 7 bases align to TRBD1. V shed 8 bases, J shed 4 bases, and the junction held 8 bases outside the gene matches. Germline CDR1 and CDR2: MNHEY and SVGAGI. CDR3 length: 14 residues. The CDR3 here is CASGSGQRYNEQFF. DNA for the CDR3: TGTGCCAGCGGCTCGGGACAGAGGTACAATGAGCAGTTCTTC.

This rearrangement joins TRBV11-3 to TRBJ2-2, with a possible D match to TRBD2 (5 bases). The germline gives CDR1 SGHNT, CDR2 YENEEA. V was trimmed by 5 bases and J by 5 bases, leaving 15 bases between them. This CDR3 is built from 15 residues. This CDR3 is CASSPTGGGTGELFF. In DNA form, the CDR3 reads TGTGCCAGCAGCCCAACTGGAGGTGGAACCGGGGAGCTGTTTTTT.

The chain uses TRBV19 and TRBJ2-7; TRBD2 matches 11 bases. The V gene end was trimmed by 5 bases and the J gene end by 5 bases; junction bases not matched to a gene: 11. The germline V gene encodes CDR1 LNHDA and CDR2 SQIVND (reference sequence). CDR3 length: 16 residues. CDR3 sequence reads: CASSADPSGGRNEQYF. CDR3 in DNA: TGTGCCAGTAGTGCCGACCCTAGCGGGGGGCGAAACGAGCAGTACTTC.

V gene TRBV7-8 combines with J gene TRBJ1-1; 7 positions match TRBD1. Trimming removed 3 bases from V and 7 bases from J; junction bases left unmatched: 17. CDR3 size: 17 residues. Germline V gene sequence: CDR1 SGHVS, CDR2 FQNEAQ. CDR3 loop: CASSFIKRQGDLGEAFF. The CDR3 DNA follows: TGTGCCAGCAGCTTTATCAAGAGACAGGGCGATTTGGGTGAAGCTTTCTTT.

The chain is built from TRBV9 and TRBJ2-7; 14 bases agree with TRBD2. V lost 3 bases and J lost 4; bases outside the gene matches: 3. Germline lookup yields CDR1 SGDLS and CDR2 YYNGEE. The CDR3 runs 15 residues. CDR3 protein: CASSAGTSGSYEQYF. The CDR3 DNA follows: TGTGCCAGCAGCGCAGGGACTAGCGGGAGTTACGAGCAGTACTTC.

As for this clone: Different DNA sequences within this sample yield the same CDR3. CDR3 sequence (DNA): TGCGCCAGCAGCTTGGATTCAGGTAGCACAGATACGCAGTATTTT. This translates into CASSLDSGSTDTQYF. The V call is TRBV5-1, the J call TRBJ2-3; D is uncertain. This CDR3 has 15 amino acids. Germline values: CDR1 SGHRS, CDR2 YFSETQ. The V gene lost 0 bases and the J gene lost 0 bases, with 8 bases spanning the gap.

V is TRBV2 and J is TRBJ2-5, with 8 nucleotides matching TRBD2. This CDR3 has 13 amino acids. Germline assignment: CDR1 SNHLY and CDR2 FYNNEI. J lost 2 bases, V lost 7 bases, and 3 bases had no gene match. For the CDR3, the DNA is TGTGCCAGCAAACCGGGGGGGCAAGAGACCCAGTACTTC. Protein product: CASKPGGQETQYF.